This T cell receptor beta chain was profiled in a study of blood T cells in healthy people across ages. Then a second PCR, running roughly 7 to 11 cycles, was carried out with a sample-barcoded 5' primer and a J-beta primer mix. TCRdb ran MiXCR on the 5' RACE reads and lists one entry per CDR3 protein. Of some 920,000 distinct CDR3 sequences listed, about 51% are singletons. For this clonotype: Antigen unknown.

The germline V gene encodes CDR1 SGHTA and CDR2 FQGNSA. With 5 bases removed from V and 1 base from J, the gap between germline ends came to 10 bases. The CDR3 contains 14 residues. Study-wide results and limits: Considered underestimates were the diversity estimates obtained from one million T cells. With donor CMV status unknown, expanded clonotype changes were possibly confounded.

This TCR was sampled from a woman in her sixties in good health. Sequencing was done on a sample of blood. The chain employs TRBV7-2 and TRBJ2-3, with D possibly being TRBD1 (5 bases). The CDR3 DNA follows: TGTGCCAGCAGCGCATTCAGGGGCACAGATACGCAGTATTTT. The encoded protein is CASSAFRGTDTQYF.